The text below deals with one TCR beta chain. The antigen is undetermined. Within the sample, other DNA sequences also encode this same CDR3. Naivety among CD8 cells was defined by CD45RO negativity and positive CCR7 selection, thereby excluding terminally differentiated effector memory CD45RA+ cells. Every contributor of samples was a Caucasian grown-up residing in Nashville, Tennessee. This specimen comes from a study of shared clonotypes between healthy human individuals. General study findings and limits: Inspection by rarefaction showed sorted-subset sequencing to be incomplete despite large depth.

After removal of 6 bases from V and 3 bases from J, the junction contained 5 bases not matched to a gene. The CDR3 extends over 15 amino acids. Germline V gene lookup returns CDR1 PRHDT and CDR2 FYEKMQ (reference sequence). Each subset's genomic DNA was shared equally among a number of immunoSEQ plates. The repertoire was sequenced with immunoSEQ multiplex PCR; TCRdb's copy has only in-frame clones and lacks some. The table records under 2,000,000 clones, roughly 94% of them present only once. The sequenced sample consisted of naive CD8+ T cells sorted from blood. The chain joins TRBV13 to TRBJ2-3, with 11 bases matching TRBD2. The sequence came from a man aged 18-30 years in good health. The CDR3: CASSSGLAETDTQYF. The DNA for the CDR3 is TGTGCCAGCAGTTCGGGACTAGCGGAGACAGATACGCAGTATTTT.